Shown below are 26 T cell receptor beta chains from a single sample sequenced in a study of blood T cells in healthy people across ages. For the second PCR, which ran for roughly 7 to 11 cycles, a sample-barcoded 5' primer and a J-beta primer mix were used. TCRdb redid the calling of the 5' RACE reads with MiXCR, one entry per CDR3 protein. The repertoire includes roughly 1.9 million distinct CDR3 sequences, approximately 39% of them detected once, and around 23% sits in the top ten. Sequenced input: blood. Every receptor here comes from a human donor in good health.

V is TRBV3-1 and J is TRBJ2-1; D remains unclear. V was cut by 5 bases and J by 6 bases, with 17 bases left in between. The CDR3 spans 15 residues. Germline assignment: CDR1 LGHDT and CDR2 YNNKEL (reference sequence). CDR3 in amino acids: CASSSTSAPLNEQFF. The CDR3 nucleotides are TGTGCCAGCAGCTCGACTTCCGCCCCACTCAATGAGCAGTTCTTC.

The chain uses TRBV2 and TRBJ2-1, with D possibly TRBD2 on 7 matching bases. The DNA end is a closer match to TRBJ2-7, so the J assignment may be wrong. CDR3 size: 15 residues. CDR1 and CDR2 from the germline V gene are SNHLY and FYNNEI. CDR3: CASRRGAASYNEQYF. The CDR3 region has the DNA TGTGCCAGCAGACGGGGGGCCGCCTCCTACAATGAGCAGTACTTC.

In its sample, this clonotype was seen a few times. This chain connects TRBV12-3 or TRBV12-4 to TRBJ1-2, with D perhaps TRBD1 (5 bases). V was pared by 7 bases and J by 2 bases, with 14 bases between. CDR3 length equals 14 residues. Here the CDR3 reads CASKVGGSNYGYTF. In nucleotides, the CDR3 is TGTGCCAGCAAGGTTGGGGGTTCGAACTATGGCTACACCTTC.

This clonotype was counted ten times or more. V gene TRBV12-3 or TRBV12-4 combines with J gene TRBJ2-3; 9 bases are shared with TRBD2. This CDR3 region has 13 residues. After removal of 10 bases from V and 3 bases from J, the junction contained 5 bases not matched to a gene. DNA for the CDR3: TGTGCCACCGATAGCGGGGGAACAGATACGCAGTATTTT. It codes for CATDSGGTDTQYF.

The sample holds a few counts of this clonotype. This rearrangement joins TRBV21-1 to TRBJ2-5; TRBD2 was called by the table and not checked on the DNA. TRBV21-1 is recorded as a pseudogene. This CDR3 contains 15 residues. This CDR3 reads CASSERMGLQETQYF. CDR3 coding DNA: TGTGCCAGCAGCGAAAGGATGGGACTGCAAGAGACCCAGTACTTC.

Turning to this clonotype: One junction end does not reproduce the germline sequence, and a read error may be involved. This rearrangement joins TRBV3-1 to TRBJ2-2; D perhaps matches TRBD1 (5 bases). The CDR3 has 14 residues. CDR1 and CDR2 (germline): LGHDT, YNNKEL (reference sequence). The CDR3 bases are TGCGCCAGCAGCCTGGACATTTACACCGGGGAGCTGTTTTTT. This codes for CASSLDIYTGELFF.

This clonotype was seen a few times. The CDR3 reads CASSVGGRVSEQYF. CDR3 sequence (DNA): TGTGCCAGCAGCGTCGGGGGGCGCGTCTCCGAGCAGTACTTC. The gene calls are TRBV9 and TRBJ2-7, with a possible D match to TRBD2 (7 bases). The CDR3 is 14 amino acids. Germline lookup yields CDR1 SGDLS and CDR2 YYNGEE. The V end was cut by 2 bases, the J end by 6 bases, with 15 bases between.

The rearrangement uses TRBV30 and TRBJ2-1; a possible D gene is TRBD1 (7 bases). The CDR3 spans 13 residues. With 5 bases removed from V and 3 bases from J, the gap between germline ends came to 11 bases. Looked up from germline, CDR1 is GTSNPN and CDR2 is SVGIG (reference sequence). As DNA, the CDR3 is TGTGCCTGGCGACAGGGAGGCTACAATGAGCAGTTCTTC. Its translation is CAWRQGGYNEQFF. Looking up the rest from reference TRBV30 and TRBJ2-1 gives the full variable domain: SQTIHQWPATLVQPVGSPLSLECTVEGTSNPNLYWYRQAAGRGLQLLFYSVGIGQISSEVPQNLSASRPQDRQFILSSKKLLLSDSGFYLCAWRQGGYNEQFFGPGTRLTVL.

This chain uses TRBV21-1 with TRBJ2-1; the D call TRBD2 from the table was never checked on the DNA. TRBV21-1 is labeled a pseudogene. This CDR3 comprises 14 residues. The CDR3 nucleotides read TGTGCCAGCAGGGTTGGCCCAAGTCCCAATGAGCAGTTCTTC. Encoded protein: CASRVGPSPNEQFF.

In regard to this clonotype: A much more abundant neighbour one base away suggests this may be a read error. The chain has TRBV29-1 and TRBJ2-7, with 10 bases identical to TRBD1. Trimming cost V 5 bases and J 3 bases; bases outside gene matches: 4. The V gene's germline CDR1 is SQVTM and CDR2 ANQGSEA. This CDR3 spans 13 amino acids. This CDR3 is CSVPGTGDYEQYF. The DNA for the CDR3 is TGCAGCGTTCCAGGGACAGGGGACTACGAGCAGTACTTC.

The chain couples TRBV29-1 to TRBJ1-1; D is unclear. The germline V gene encodes CDR1 SQVTM and CDR2 ANQGSEA. The CDR3 covers 13 residues. V shed 5 bases and J shed 0 bases, with 10 bases lying between them. CDR3 nucleotides: TGCAGCGTTAACCCGAATCTGAACACTGAAGCTTTCTTT. Translating it yields CSVNPNLNTEAFF. The variable domain in full, completed from reference TRBV29-1 and TRBJ1-1, reads SAVISQKPSRDICQRGTSLTIQCQVDSQVTMMFWYRQQPGQSLTLIATANQGSEATYESGFVIDKFPISRPNLTFSTLTVSNMSPEDSSIYLCSVNPNLNTEAFFGQGTRLTVV.

The J gene is TRBJ2-7, the V gene TRBV25-1; D might be TRBD1 or TRBD2, each matching 5 bases. This CDR3 spans 15 amino acids. V gave up 6 bases and J gave up 3 bases, with 18 bases separating them. Germline loops: CDR1 MGHDK, CDR2 SYGVNS. The CDR3 protein is CASSPFSGAFYEQYF. CDR3 bases: TGTGCCAGCAGCCCTTTTTCCGGGGCCTTCTACGAGCAGTACTTC.

The V and J genes are TRBV7-2 and TRBJ2-5; D assignment may be TRBD1 or TRBD2 (5 bases each). Germline CDR1 SGHTA, CDR2 FQGNSA. This CDR3 has 15 amino acids. Trimming cost V 5 bases and J 5 bases, with 18 bases left between them. This CDR3 reads CASSPQEGLWETQYF. CDR3 bases: TGTGCCAGCAGCCCTCAAGAGGGGCTATGGGAGACCCAGTACTTC. Supplemented by reference TRBV7-2 and TRBJ2-5, the full variable domain reads GAGVSQSPSNKVTEKGKDVELRCDPISGHTALYWYRQSLGQGLEFLIYFQGNSAPDKSGLPSDRFSAERTGGSVSTLTIQRTQQEDSAVYLCASSPQEGLWETQYFGPGTRLLVL.

This clonotype was found a few times. The rearrangement uses TRBV12-3 or TRBV12-4 and TRBJ1-6; 10 bases align to TRBD1. This CDR3 has 15 residues. V lost 6 bases and J lost 4; bases outside the gene matches: 3. The CDR3 here is CASRTGGWYNSPLHF. The CDR3 DNA sequence: TGTGCCAGCAGGACAGGGGGCTGGTATAATTCACCCCTCCACTTT.

The sample holds many counts of this clonotype. The chain uses TRBV20-1 and TRBJ2-1; D gene uncertain. CDR1 and CDR2 (germline): DFQATT, SNEGSKA (reference sequence). V was clipped by 2 bases and J by 8 bases, with 4 bases between them. This CDR3 has 10 amino acids. CDR3 amino acids: CSARSDEQFF. The CDR3 nucleotides read TGCAGTGCTAGATCGGATGAGCAGTTCTTC.

The chain combines TRBV4-2 with TRBJ2-5; D gene uncertain. The V end lost 0 bases, the J end lost 10 bases, and 12 bases lay between the germline ends. The CDR3 contains 13 residues. Germline V lookup: CDR1 LGHNA, CDR2 YNFKEQ. Here the CDR3 reads CASSQDLGIGQYF. The CDR3, as DNA: TGTGCCAGCAGCCAAGACCTGGGAATAGGCCAGTACTTC.

Only a few counts were recorded for this clonotype. The V gene is TRBV6-5, the J gene TRBJ1-4; D gene ambiguous. Germline V gives CDR1 MNHEY, CDR2 SVGAGI. Trimming took 6 bases from V and 7 from J, leaving 12 bases between them. The CDR3 spans 13 residues. CDR3 loop: CASRTEASEKLFF. DNA for the CDR3: TGTGCCAGCAGAACCGAAGCCTCTGAAAAACTGTTTTTT.

This clonotype was observed a few times. The chain has TRBV7-6 and TRBJ1-4, with D possibly being TRBD1 (5 bases). Germline loops: CDR1 SGHVS, CDR2 FNYEAQ. The V and J ends lost 5 bases and 5 bases respectively, with 15 bases between them. CDR3 length: 15 residues. The CDR3 loop is CASSPTGRINEKLFF. CDR3 sequence (DNA): TGTGCCAGCAGCCCAACGGGACGGATAAATGAAAAACTGTTTTTT.

This sequence joins TRBV6-5 and TRBJ2-2; no clear D gene. Per the germline V gene, CDR1 is MNHEY and CDR2 is SVGAGI. The CDR3 runs 16 residues. V was clipped by 6 bases and J by 0 bases, with 14 bases between them. This chain's CDR3 is CASRRGVKSNTGELFF. CDR3 DNA sequence: TGTGCCAGCAGGCGTGGCGTCAAATCGAACACCGGGGAGCTGTTTTTT.

This clonotype has just a few counts. The V call is TRBV10-3, the J call TRBJ1-1; 8 bases are a match to TRBD1. J lost 4 bases, V lost 10 bases, and 8 bases had no gene match. The CDR3 runs 13 residues. CDR1 is ENHRY and CDR2 is SYGVKD in the germline V gene. CDR3 sequence: CATGQGWGTEAFF. DNA for the CDR3: TGTGCCACCGGACAGGGATGGGGCACTGAAGCTTTCTTT.

This clonotype turned up a few times. Its ends do not fully match the called genes, so a read error is possible. V is TRBV5-1 and J is TRBJ1-2; 7 nucleotides line up with TRBD1. Per the germline V gene, CDR1 is SGHRS and CDR2 is YFSETQ. The CDR3 length is 16 residues. In DNA form, the CDR3 reads TGCACCAGCAGCTTAGCTACCGGGACAGCTAACTATGGCTACACCTTC. Translated: CTSSLATGTANYGYTF.

This clonotype was counted only a few times. This chain uses TRBV21-1 with TRBJ2-6; the table's TRBD2 call for D was not verified on the DNA. TRBV21-1 is a pseudogene. The CDR3 has 18 residues. Here the CDR3 reads CASSKGGGPHSGANVLTF. CDR3 nucleotide sequence: TGTGCCAGCAGCAAAGGAGGGGGCCCCCACTCTGGGGCCAACGTCCTGACTTTC.

The table lists this clonotype with a few counts. The chain joins TRBV7-6 to TRBJ2-7, with 7 positions matching TRBD2. The V segment lost 4 bases and the J segment 3 bases; nucleotides outside the gene matches: 3. This CDR3 region has 13 residues. Germline V lookup: CDR1 SGHVS, CDR2 FNYEAQ. CDR3 sequence (DNA): TGTGCCAGCAGCTCGAGGGACTACTACGAGCAGTACTTC. Its translation is CASSSRDYYEQYF.

The chain carries TRBV4-2 and TRBJ2-1; D gene uncertain. This CDR3 region has 16 residues. Germline CDR1 LGHNA, CDR2 YNFKEQ. V lost 0 bases, J lost 3 bases, and 12 bases lay in between. The DNA of the CDR3 is TGTGCCAGCAGCCAAGAGCTGGACCTCGGCTACAATGAGCAGTTCTTC. This translates into CASSQELDLGYNEQFF.

This chain joins TRBV5-1 and TRBJ2-1, with D possibly matching TRBD1 (5 bases). In germline, CDR1 is SGHRS, CDR2 YFSETQ. The V end was cut by 1 base, the J end by 2 bases, with 10 bases between. This CDR3 spans 15 amino acids. In DNA form, the CDR3 reads TGCGCCAGCAGCTTGAAGACAGCGCCCTACAATGAGCAGTTCTTC. Its protein product is CASSLKTAPYNEQFF.

This clonotype occurred a few times. The chain recombines TRBV20-1 with TRBJ2-4, with 7 bases fitting TRBD1. Germline CDR1 is DFQATT and CDR2 is SNEGSKA (reference sequence). This CDR3 comprises 13 residues. Trimming at V came to 1 base and at J to 7 bases, leaving 4 bases not matched to a gene. The CDR3 nucleotides read TGCAGTGCTAGAGTGCCCAGGGGGAACATTCAGTACTTC. This translates into CSARVPRGNIQYF.